This entry lists 10 T cell receptor beta chains sequenced from one sample in a study of shared T cell receptors in the human thymus (dated by TCRdb to the early 2020s). Libraries were constructed by the immunoSEQ multiplex PCR assay. Imported from immuneACCESS, the table was reduced by TCRdb to in-frame sequences with V and J called. These copies leave out some clones; in studies compared against another copy, an unresolved V gene accounts for under half, and the cause of the remainder is not known. The sample table records 720,000 or so clones; 80% to 90% of these occur just once. 0.0095% to 0.013% of the sample comes from the top ten. This sample also belongs to another study, concerning human thymus T cells.

Input material: thymocytes. Every receptor here comes from a girl under two years old with a congenital heart defect. Donor details come from another sample of the same person, matched by shared clones.

The CDR3 region is CASSLAGDEGYTF. Here the CDR3 DNA reads TGTGCCAGCAGCTTGGCAGGGGATGAGGGCTACACCTTC. V gene TRBV5-6 combines with J gene TRBJ1-2; D is possibly TRBD1 (6 bases). Germline V gene sequence: CDR1 SGHDT, CDR2 YYEEEE. The CDR3 has 13 amino acids. V gave up 0 bases and J gave up 8 bases, with 11 bases separating them. Combining the CDR3 with reference TRBV5-6 and TRBJ1-2 gives the whole variable domain DAGVTQSPTHLIKTRGQQVTLRCSPKSGHDTVSWYQQALGQGPQFIFQYYEEEERQRGNFPDRFSGHQFPNYSSELNVNALLLGDSALYLCASSLAGDEGYTFGSGTRLTVV.

This clone is a singleton in its sample. This sequence joins TRBV7-2 and TRBJ2-7; 10 bases are shared with TRBD1. The CDR3 consists of 14 residues. J was trimmed by 4 bases and V by 4 bases; bases with no gene match: 4. CDR1 is SGHTA and CDR2 is FQGNSA in the germline V gene. CDR3 in amino acids: CASSSGTGVYEQYF. The CDR3 DNA reads TGTGCCAGCAGCTCCGGGACAGGGGTGTACGAGCAGTACTTC.

The chain is built from TRBV9 and TRBJ1-1; D is unclear. The CDR3 extends over 15 amino acids. V gave up 0 bases and J gave up 1 base, with 10 bases separating them. Germline CDR1 SGDLS, CDR2 YYNGEE. The CDR3, as DNA: TGTGCCAGCAGCGTAGCTCGGTCGGGGAACACTGAAGCTTTCTTT. This codes for CASSVARSGNTEAFF.

This chain joins TRBV19 and TRBJ1-4; a possible D gene is TRBD1 (6 bases). The CDR3 has 15 residues. In germline, CDR1 is LNHDA, CDR2 SQIVND (reference sequence). V dropped 7 bases and J dropped 3 bases, with 15 bases sitting between them. In nucleotides, the CDR3 is TGTGCCAGTATCGGAGGTCCAGGGGCTAATGAAAAACTGTTTTTT. Protein sequence: CASIGGPGANEKLFF.

The V call is TRBV6-6, the J call TRBJ1-2; D possibly corresponds to TRBD1 (6 bases). Germline V gene lookup returns CDR1 MNHNY and CDR2 SVGAGI (reference sequence). The CDR3 covers 15 residues. V gave up 1 base and J gave up 4 bases, with 13 bases separating them. For the CDR3, the DNA is TGTGCCAGCAGTTACTTCGGACAGAGCGTCTATGGCTACACCTTC. It encodes CASSYFGQSVYGYTF.

The chain carries TRBV4-3 and TRBJ1-2; TRBD1 agrees at 7 bases. The junction had 2 bases not matched to a gene; V was cut back by 0 bases and J by 4 bases. The CDR3 extends over 14 amino acids. Germline assignment: CDR1 LGHNA and CDR2 YSLEER. Here the CDR3 DNA reads TGCGCCAGCAGCCAAGATAGGGGGCCCTATGGCTACACCTTC. This codes for CASSQDRGPYGYTF.

The gene calls are TRBV5-1 and TRBJ1-1, with D perhaps TRBD1 (5 bases). V was pared by 2 bases and J by 2 bases, with 22 bases between. The germline V gene has CDR1 SGHRS and CDR2 YFSETQ. CDR3 length: 18 residues. Written as DNA, the CDR3 is TGCGCCAGCAGCTTACAGGAACCTTCCACCCCAATTAACACTGAAGCTTTCTTT. Its protein is CASSLQEPSTPINTEAFF.

The rearrangement uses TRBV28 and TRBJ2-7; no definite D call. Trimming removed 2 bases from V and 6 bases from J, with 8 bases in between. The germline V gene encodes CDR1 MDHEN and CDR2 SYDVKM. This CDR3 has 12 residues. For the CDR3, the DNA is TGTGCCAGCAGTTTAAGAAGCTGCGAGCAGTACTTC. Protein product: CASSLRSCEQYF.

In nucleotides, the CDR3 is TGTGCCAGCAGCTTGGTGGACAGGGTCGCTGAAGCTTTCTTT. It encodes CASSLVDRVAEAFF. This chain connects TRBV5-4 to TRBJ1-1; TRBD1 agrees at 8 bases. This CDR3 is 14 amino acids long. With V trimmed by 0 bases and J by 6 bases, 4 bases remained unmatched. From germline, CDR1 is SGHNT and CDR2 YYREEE (reference sequence).

The chain recombines TRBV28 with TRBJ1-2, with D possibly matching TRBD1 (5 bases). Trimming stripped 5 bases from V and 7 bases from J, with 14 bases between. The CDR3 sequence is 13 residues long. The germline V gene encodes CDR1 MDHEN and CDR2 SYDVKM. The CDR3 loop is CASSTTQGGGYTF. CDR3 nucleotide sequence: TGTGCCAGCAGTACAACTCAGGGTGGTGGCTACACCTTC.